These 3 T cell receptor beta chains came from one sample sequenced in a study of T cell changes during pregnancy in multiple sclerosis. Some clones are missing from TCRdb's copy, which holds only in-frame ones; the method was immunoSEQ multiplex PCR. In the table there are 55,000 to 70,000 clones, approximately 90% of which are singletons. The sample in question was peripheral blood, obtained in the first trimester of pregnancy. The source is a female donor with multiple sclerosis, enrolled in a pregnancy study.

The chain recombines TRBV11-3 with TRBJ2-2, with 9 bases fitting TRBD1. The germline V gene has CDR1 SGHNT and CDR2 YENEEA. The trim removed 0 bases at V and 6 bases at J, leaving 11 bases unmatched. This CDR3 contains 18 residues. The CDR3, as DNA: TGTGCCAGCAGCTTAGATCGGTGGGGGACAGGGAATTCCGGGGAGCTGTTTTTT. The encoded protein is CASSLDRWGTGNSGELFF.

The chain is built from TRBV7-6 and TRBJ2-1; D remains ambiguous. The CDR3 runs to 14 residues. Germline lookup yields CDR1 SGHVS and CDR2 FNYEAQ. V lost 3 bases and J 6 bases, leaving 12 bases between the germline ends. The CDR3 DNA sequence: TGTGCCAGCAGCTTTGAGGCCCAATTCAATGAGCAGTTCTTC. Protein product: CASSFEAQFNEQFF.

This clone is a singleton in its sample. This sequence joins TRBV10-3 and TRBJ2-2; 8 nucleotides line up with TRBD1. Germline CDR1 and CDR2: ENHRY and SYGVKD. Trimming took 4 bases from V and 3 from J; bases not matched to a gene: 4. The CDR3 sequence is 15 residues long. CDR3 sequence (DNA): TGTGCCATCAGTGTAAACAGGGGGGACACCGGGGAGCTGTTTTTT. Translating gives CAISVNRGDTGELFF.